The T cell receptor beta chain described here comes from a study of response to subunit inactivated influenza vaccine. Study outcomes and limitations: With each seasonal influenza vaccination, the authors suggested, few new T cells are recruited.

Each CDR3 protein is one row after TCRdb ran MiXCR on the RT-PCR reads. Of 430,000 or so distinct CDR3 sequences listed, about a tenth were seen once; the top ten hold roughly 12%. The CDR3 length is 16 residues. Germline assignment: CDR1 SGHRS and CDR2 YFSETQ. Unmatched junction bases numbered 10, after V lost 2 bases and J lost 5 bases. To note about this clonotype: The antigen remains unidentified.

The chain recombines TRBV5-1 with TRBJ2-5, with TRBD1 matching over 9 bases. The sequencing used PBMCs from blood, collected 45 days after vaccination. The receptor was isolated from a man aged 50 to 59 who received an inactivated influenza vaccine. CDR3 amino acids: CASSFLGQGPGETQYF. CDR3 sequence (DNA): TGCGCCAGCAGCTTTTTGGGACAGGGACCGGGCGAGACCCAGTACTTC.